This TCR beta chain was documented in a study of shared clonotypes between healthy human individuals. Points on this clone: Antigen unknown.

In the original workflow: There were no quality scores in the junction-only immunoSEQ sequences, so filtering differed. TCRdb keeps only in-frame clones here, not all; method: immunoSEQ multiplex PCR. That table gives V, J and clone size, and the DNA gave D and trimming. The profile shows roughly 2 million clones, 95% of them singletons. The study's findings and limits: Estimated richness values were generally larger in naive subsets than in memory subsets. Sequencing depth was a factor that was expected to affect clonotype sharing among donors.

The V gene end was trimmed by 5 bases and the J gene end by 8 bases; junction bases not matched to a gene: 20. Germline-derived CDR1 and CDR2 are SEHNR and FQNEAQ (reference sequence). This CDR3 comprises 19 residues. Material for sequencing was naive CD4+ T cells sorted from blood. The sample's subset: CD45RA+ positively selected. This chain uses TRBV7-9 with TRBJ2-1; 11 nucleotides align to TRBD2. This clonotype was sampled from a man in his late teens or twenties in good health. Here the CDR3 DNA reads TGTGCCAGCAGCAAAGTGGGACTAGCGGTCCCGGGATTGTACCATGAGCAGTTCTTC. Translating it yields CASSKVGLAVPGLYHEQFF.